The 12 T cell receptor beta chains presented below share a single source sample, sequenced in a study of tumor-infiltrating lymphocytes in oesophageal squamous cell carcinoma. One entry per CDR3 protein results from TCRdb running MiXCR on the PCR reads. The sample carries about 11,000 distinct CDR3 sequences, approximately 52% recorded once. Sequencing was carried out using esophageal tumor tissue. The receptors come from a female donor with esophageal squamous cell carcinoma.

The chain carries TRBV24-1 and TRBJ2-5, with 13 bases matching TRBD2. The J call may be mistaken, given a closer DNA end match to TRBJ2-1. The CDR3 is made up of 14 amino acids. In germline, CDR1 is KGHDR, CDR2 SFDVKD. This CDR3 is CATSGTSGSHEQFF. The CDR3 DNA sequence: TGTGCCACCAGTGGGACTAGCGGGAGCCATGAGCAGTTCTTC.

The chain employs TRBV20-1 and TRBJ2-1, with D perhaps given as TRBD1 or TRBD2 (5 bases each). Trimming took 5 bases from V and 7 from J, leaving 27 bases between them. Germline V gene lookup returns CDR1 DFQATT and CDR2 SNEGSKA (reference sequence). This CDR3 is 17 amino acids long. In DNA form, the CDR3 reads TGCAGTGCTGGGGAGTTTTGGGGCCAGAGAACAGCGAATGAGCAGTTCTTC. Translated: CSAGEFWGQRTANEQFF.

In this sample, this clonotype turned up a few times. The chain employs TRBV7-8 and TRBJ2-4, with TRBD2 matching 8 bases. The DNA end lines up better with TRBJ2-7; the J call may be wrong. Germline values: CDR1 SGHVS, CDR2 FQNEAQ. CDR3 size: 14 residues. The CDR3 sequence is CASSLGGGSGEQYF. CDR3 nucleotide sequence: TGTGCCAGCAGCTTAGGCGGGGGGAGCGGCGAGCAGTACTTC.

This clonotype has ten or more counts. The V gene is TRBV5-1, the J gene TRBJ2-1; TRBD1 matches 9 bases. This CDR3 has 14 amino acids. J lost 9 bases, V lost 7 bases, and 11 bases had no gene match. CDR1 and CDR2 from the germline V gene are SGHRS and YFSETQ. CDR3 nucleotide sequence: TGCGCCAGCTACTCGGACAGGGGCTTCGGTGAGCAGTTCTTC. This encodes CASYSDRGFGEQFF.

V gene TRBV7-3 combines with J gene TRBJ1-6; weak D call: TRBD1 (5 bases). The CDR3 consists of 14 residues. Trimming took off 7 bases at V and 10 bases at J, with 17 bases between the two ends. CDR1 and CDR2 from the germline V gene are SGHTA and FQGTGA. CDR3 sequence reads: CASKITGDQSPLHF. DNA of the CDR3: TGTGCCAGCAAGATCACGGGGGATCAATCACCCCTCCACTTT.

The CDR3 protein is CASSLRDGLEKLFF. CDR3 nucleotide sequence: TGTGCCAGCAGTTTAAGGGACGGCCTCGAAAAACTGTTTTTT. The chain links TRBV12-3 or TRBV12-4 to TRBJ1-4; D perhaps matches TRBD1 (5 bases). This CDR3 has 14 residues. The V end lost 2 bases, the J end lost 8 bases, and 12 bases lay between the germline ends.

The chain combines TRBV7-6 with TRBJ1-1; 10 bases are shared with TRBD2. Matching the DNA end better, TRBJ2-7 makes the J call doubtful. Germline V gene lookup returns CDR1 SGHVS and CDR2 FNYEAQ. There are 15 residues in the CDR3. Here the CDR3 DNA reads TGTGCCAGCAGCCGAGCGGGGGGGACCGTCTACGAGCAGTACTTC. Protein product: CASSRAGGTVYEQYF.

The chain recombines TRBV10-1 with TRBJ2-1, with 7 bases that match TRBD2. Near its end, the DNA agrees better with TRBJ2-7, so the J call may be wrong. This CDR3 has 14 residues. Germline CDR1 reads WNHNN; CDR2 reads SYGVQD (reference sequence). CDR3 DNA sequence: TGCGCCAGTTGCGGGAGCAGCTCCTACAATGAGCAGTACTTC. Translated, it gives CASCGSSSYNEQYF.

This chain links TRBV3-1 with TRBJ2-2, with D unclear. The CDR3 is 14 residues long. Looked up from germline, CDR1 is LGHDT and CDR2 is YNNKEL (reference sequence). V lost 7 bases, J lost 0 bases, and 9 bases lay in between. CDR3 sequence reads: CASIGPTNTGELFF. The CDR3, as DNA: TGTGCCAGCATCGGACCTACGAACACCGGGGAGCTGTTTTTT.

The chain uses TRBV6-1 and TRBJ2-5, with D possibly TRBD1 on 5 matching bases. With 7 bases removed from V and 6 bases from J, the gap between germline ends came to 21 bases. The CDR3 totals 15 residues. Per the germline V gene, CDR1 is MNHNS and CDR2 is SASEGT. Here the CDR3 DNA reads TGTGCCAGCAATCAAGACAGTCCGGGCAGCCAGACCCAGTACTTC. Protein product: CASNQDSPGSQTQYF.

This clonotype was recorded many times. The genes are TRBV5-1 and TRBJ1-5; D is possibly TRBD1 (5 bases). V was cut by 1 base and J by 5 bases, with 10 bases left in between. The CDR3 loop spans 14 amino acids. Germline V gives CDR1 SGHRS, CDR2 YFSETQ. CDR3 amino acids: CASSLRGGDQPQHF. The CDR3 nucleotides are TGCGCCAGCAGCTTGAGGGGAGGGGATCAGCCCCAGCATTTT.

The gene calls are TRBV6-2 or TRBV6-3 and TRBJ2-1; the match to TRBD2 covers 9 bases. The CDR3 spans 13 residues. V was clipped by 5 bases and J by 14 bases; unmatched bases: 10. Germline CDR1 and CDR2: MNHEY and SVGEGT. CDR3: CASSERSGRTKFF. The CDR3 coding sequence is TGTGCCAGCAGTGAACGAAGCGGGAGGACCAAGTTCTTC.